A selection of T cell receptor beta chains follows, all from one sample in a study of cytomegalovirus exposure and HLA in healthy donors. Using immunoSEQ multiplex PCR, the repertoire was profiled, and TCRdb retains in-frame clones only, with some absent. The sample lists about 130,000 clones; under 90% were seen once. Sequencing was carried out using PBMCs. These receptors all stem from a woman aged 18 to 35 in good health and CMV-seronegative. CDR3s include the opening cysteine and the closing phenylalanine or tryptophan. Fields, in order: V gene, J gene, D gene, clone size, CDR3 protein, CDR3 DNA. The D gene is left open where the match is weak. Size tells how often a clone was seen (once, few, many) or the class of an expanded clone, and some rows leave it out.

V: TRBV5-1
J: TRBJ1-2
D: TRBD1
size: -
CDR3: CASSFQGERGYTF
DNA: TGCGCCAGCAGCTTCCAGGGGGAACGTGGCTACACCTTC

V: TRBV5-1
J: TRBJ2-1
D: TRBD2
size: -
CDR3: CASSLDPGPGGEQFF
DNA: TGCGCCAGCAGCTTGGATCCGGGACCGGGGGGTGAGCAGTTCTTC

V: TRBV21-1
J: TRBJ2-7
D: -
size: few
CDR3: CASSKTSGTSYEQYF
DNA: TGTGCCAGCAGCAAGACTAGCGGGACCTCCTACGAGCAGTACTTC

V: TRBV18
J: TRBJ2-1
D: -
size: -
CDR3: CASSPLRRISDEQFF
DNA: TGTGCCAGCTCACCCCTGAGGAGAATTTCCGATGAGCAGTTCTTC

V: TRBV19
J: TRBJ2-5
D: TRBD1
size: -
CDR3: CASSTQQGAQTQYF
DNA: TGTGCCAGTAGTACACAACAGGGGGCGCAGACCCAGTACTTC

V: TRBV7-2
J: TRBJ1-5
D: -
size: -
CDR3: CASSLQGSQPQHF
DNA: TGTGCCAGCAGCCTACAGGGTAGTCAGCCCCAGCATTTT

V: TRBV11-3
J: TRBJ2-1
D: -
size: once
CDR3: CASSLPLAWSSYNEQFF
DNA: TGTGCCAGCAGCTTACCCCTAGCGTGGAGCTCCTACAATGAGCAGTTCTTC

V: TRBV21-1
J: TRBJ1-2
D: -
size: once
CDR3: CASSVRDRECYGYTF
DNA: TGTGCCAGCAGCGTCCGGGACAGGGAATGTTATGGCTACACCTTC

V: TRBV7-2
J: TRBJ2-1
D: -
size: -
CDR3: CASSLRGAGTNEQFF
DNA: TGTGCCAGCAGCTTAAGGGGTGCGGGAACAAATGAGCAGTTCTTC

V: TRBV15
J: TRBJ2-5
D: TRBD1
size: -
CDR3: CATSRDRGRETQYF
DNA: TGTGCCACCAGCAGGGACAGGGGGCGAGAGACCCAGTACTTC

V: TRBV29-1
J: TRBJ1-1
D: -
size: -
CDR3: CSVIGGEVMNTEAFF
DNA: TGCAGCGTAATAGGGGGTGAGGTCATGAACACTGAAGCTTTCTTT

V: TRBV28
J: TRBJ1-1
D: TRBD1
size: -
CDR3: CASSFDRGNTEAFF
DNA: TGTGCCAGCAGTTTCGACAGGGGGAACACTGAAGCTTTCTTT

V: TRBV7-3
J: TRBJ2-5
D: -
size: few
CDR3: CASSPGGGQETQYF
DNA: TGTGCCAGCAGCCCGGGGGGCGGGCAAGAGACCCAGTACTTC

V: TRBV27
J: TRBJ2-5
D: TRBD1
size: -
CDR3: CASSPDRGRGRGETQYF
DNA: TGTGCCAGCAGTCCCGACCGGGGCAGGGGGAGAGGAGAGACCCAGTACTTC

V: TRBV11-2
J: TRBJ2-7
D: -
size: -
CDR3: CASSPPRVRGNSYEQYF
DNA: TGTGCCAGCAGCCCCCCCAGGGTCAGGGGCAATTCCTACGAGCAGTACTTC

V: TRBV9
J: TRBJ2-2
D: -
size: few
CDR3: CASSTNTGELFF
DNA: TGTGCCAGCAGCACAAACACCGGGGAGCTGTTTTTT

V: TRBV10-3
J: TRBJ1-4
D: -
size: -
CDR3: CAISESWEGEKLFF
DNA: TGTGCCATCAGTGAGTCCTGGGAGGGTGAAAAACTGTTTTTT

V: TRBV6-1
J: TRBJ1-2
D: TRBD1
size: -
CDR3: CASSAETGLNYGYTF
DNA: TGTGCCAGCAGCGCAGAGACAGGGCTTAACTATGGCTACACCTTC

V: TRBV18
J: TRBJ1-2
D: -
size: -
CDR3: CASSRSLEEQPISF
DNA: TGTGCCAGCTCACGCTCACTAGAAGAACAGCCAATCTCCTTC

V: TRBV18
J: TRBJ2-3
D: -
size: -
CDR3: CASSPSGESDTQYF
DNA: TGTGCCAGCTCTCCGTCGGGGGAGTCAGATACGCAGTATTTT

V: TRBV7-2
J: TRBJ2-3
D: TRBD1
size: -
CDR3: CASSRTHWGQIGDTQYF
DNA: TGTGCCAGCAGCCGAACCCATTGGGGACAGATTGGAGATACGCAGTATTTT

V: TRBV11-2
J: TRBJ1-1
D: -
size: -
CDR3: CASSPGTSEAFF
DNA: TGTGCCAGCAGCCCGGGGACATCCGAAGCTTTCTTT

V: TRBV18
J: TRBJ2-7
D: -
size: -
CDR3: CASSPGSSYEQYF
DNA: TGTGCCAGCTCACCAGGGAGTTCCTACGAGCAGTACTTC

V: TRBV21-1
J: TRBJ1-1
D: -
size: -
CDR3: CASSKDRGDGNTEAFF
DNA: TGTGCCAGCAGCAAGGACAGGGGAGATGGGAACACTGAAGCTTTCTTT

V: TRBV19
J: TRBJ2-6
D: -
size: -
CDR3: CASTPTGLYGANVLTF
DNA: TGTGCCAGTACTCCGACAGGCCTCTATGGGGCCAACGTCCTGACTTTC

V: TRBV29-1
J: TRBJ2-5
D: TRBD2
size: -
CDR3: CSVRTSGETQYF
DNA: TGCAGCGTCCGGACTAGCGGGGAGACCCAGTACTTC

V: TRBV2
J: TRBJ1-5
D: -
size: -
CDR3: CASSDSYNQPQHF
DNA: TGTGCCAGCAGTGACAGTTACAATCAGCCCCAGCATTTT

V: TRBV11-1
J: TRBJ1-1
D: -
size: -
CDR3: CASSRDNENTEAFF
DNA: TGTGCCAGCAGCCGAGACAATGAGAACACTGAAGCTTTCTTT

V: TRBV19
J: TRBJ1-2
D: -
size: once
CDR3: CASTSIAGLGYTF
DNA: TGTGCCAGTACAAGTATCGCAGGGCTTGGCTACACCTTC